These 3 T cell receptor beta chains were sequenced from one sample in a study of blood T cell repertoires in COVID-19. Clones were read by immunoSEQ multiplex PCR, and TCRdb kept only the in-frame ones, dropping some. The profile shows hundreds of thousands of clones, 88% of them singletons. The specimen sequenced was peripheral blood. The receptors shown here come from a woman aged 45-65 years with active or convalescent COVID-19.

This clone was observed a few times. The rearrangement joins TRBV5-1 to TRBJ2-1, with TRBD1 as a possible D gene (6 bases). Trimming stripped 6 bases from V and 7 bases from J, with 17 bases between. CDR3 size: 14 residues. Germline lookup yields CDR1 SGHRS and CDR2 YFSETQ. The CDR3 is CASNHPQGRNEQFF. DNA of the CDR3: TGCGCCAGCAACCACCCACAGGGCAGAAATGAGCAGTTCTTC.

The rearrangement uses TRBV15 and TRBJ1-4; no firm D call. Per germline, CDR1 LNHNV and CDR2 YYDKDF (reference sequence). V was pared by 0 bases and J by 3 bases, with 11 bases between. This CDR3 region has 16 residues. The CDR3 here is CATSRDMRDSNEKLFF. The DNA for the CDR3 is TGTGCCACCAGCAGAGATATGCGAGACTCTAATGAAAAACTGTTTTTT.

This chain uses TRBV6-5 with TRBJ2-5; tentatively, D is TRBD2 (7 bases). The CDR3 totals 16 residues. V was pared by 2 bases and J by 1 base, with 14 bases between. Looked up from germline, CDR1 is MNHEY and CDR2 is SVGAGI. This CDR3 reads CASSYDLRGAQETQYF. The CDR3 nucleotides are TGTGCCAGCAGTTACGACCTACGGGGGGCCCAAGAGACCCAGTACTTC.